Listed below are T cell receptor beta chains from one sample, sequenced in a study of T-cell reconstitution after alpha-beta-depleted transplantation in children. TCRdb ran MiXCR on the PCR reads and lists one entry per CDR3 protein. In the table there are 900,000 or so distinct CDR3 sequences, around 15% of which are singletons. Material: PBMCs, mostly from graft donor cells, obtained 360 days after TCRalphabeta/CD19-depleted stem cell transplant. The receptor source for this set is a male patient younger than 18 who had a stem cell transplant for acute lymphoblastic leukemia, so the T cells may come from the graft donor. CDR3s include the opening cysteine and the closing phenylalanine or tryptophan. A D gene is named only where the DNA matches it firmly. The listing skips clone size in some rows; elsewhere it reads once, few, many or a size class.

CDR3 protein	CDR3 DNA	D gene	V gene	J gene	clone size
CASSQGGKGADTQYF	TGCGCCAGCAGCCAAGGCGGGAAGGGGGCAGATACGCAGTATTTT	NA	TRBV4-1	TRBJ2-3	many
CASGLGQGVNNEQFF	TGTGCTAGTGGTTTGGGACAGGGGGTAAACAATGAGCAGTTCTTC	TRBD1	TRBV12-5	TRBJ2-1	NA
CASSQDIGLAGGRSSYNEQFF	TGCGCCAGCAGCCAAGATATCGGACTAGCGGGGGGAAGAAGCTCCTACAATGAGCAGTTCTTC	TRBD2	TRBV4-1	TRBJ2-1	few
CSARLGAYRGRTSYEQYF	TGCAGTGCTAGATTAGGTGCCTACAGGGGCAGGACTTCCTACGAGCAGTACTTC	TRBD1	TRBV20-1	TRBJ2-7	NA
CASSIVWGQNTGELFF	TGTGCCAGTAGTATAGTTTGGGGACAGAACACCGGGGAGCTGTTTTTT	NA	TRBV19	TRBJ2-2	few
CASSFWRGGTDTQYF	TGCGCCAGCAGCTTCTGGCGGGGCGGGACAGATACGCAGTATTTT	NA	TRBV5-1	TRBJ2-3	few
CASSLRRVILAGVNEQFF	TGTGCCAGCAGTTTACGGAGGGTGATACTAGCGGGAGTCAATGAGCAGTTCTTC	TRBD2	TRBV27	TRBJ2-1	NA
CASSALAGNTGELFF	TGTGCCAGCAGTGCCCTAGCGGGTAACACCGGGGAGCTGTTTTTT	TRBD2	TRBV12-3/TRBV12-4	TRBJ2-2	many
CASSSHSHLSGRKTYEQYF	TGTGCCAGCAGCTCCCATTCCCACCTTAGCGGGAGGAAAACCTACGAGCAGTACTTC	TRBD2	TRBV7-7	TRBJ2-7	NA
CASSPQAVNYGYTF	TGTGCCAGCTCACCCCAAGCAGTTAACTATGGCTACACCTTC	NA	TRBV18	TRBJ1-2	NA
CASSSQGFTDTQYF	TGTGCCAGCAGTTCACAGGGGTTCACAGATACGCAGTATTTT	TRBD1	TRBV25-1	TRBJ2-3	NA
CASSLGTSGRSTDTQYF	TGCGCCAGCAGCTTGGGGACTAGCGGGAGGTCCACCGATACGCAGTATTTT	TRBD2	TRBV5-1	TRBJ2-3	NA
CASSSSHSNEKLFF	TGTGCCAGCAGTTCCAGTCACTCTAATGAAAAACTGTTTTTT	NA	TRBV7-2	TRBJ1-4	NA
CASRRGHMNTEAFF	TGTGCCAGCAGACGTGGACACATGAACACTGAAGCTTTCTTT	NA	TRBV6-1	TRBJ1-1	NA
CASSYTGGTEAFF	TGCGCCAGCAGCTATACAGGGGGCACTGAAGCTTTCTTT	TRBD1	TRBV7-3	TRBJ1-1	many
CSARVEGYEQYF	TGCAGTGCTAGAGTGGAAGGTTACGAGCAGTACTTC	NA	TRBV20-1	TRBJ2-7	many
CSARAQGSTEAFF	TGCAGTGCTAGGGCACAGGGGTCCACTGAAGCTTTCTTT	TRBD1	TRBV20-1	TRBJ1-1	few
CASSPRDLSYNEQFF	TGTGCCAGCAGCCCCCGGGACTTGTCCTACAATGAGCAGTTCTTC	NA	TRBV7-2	TRBJ2-1	NA
CASSYGSSGETQYF	TGTGCCAGCAGTTACGGGAGCTCGGGTGAGACCCAGTACTTC	NA	TRBV12-3/TRBV12-4	TRBJ2-5	many
CASRLGGDYEQYF	TGTGCCAGTAGGCTAGGCGGGGACTACGAGCAGTACTTC	NA	TRBV19	TRBJ2-7	NA
CASSPGVSYEQFF	TGTGCCAGCAGCCCGGGGGTTTCTTATGAGCAGTTCTTC	NA	TRBV5-5	TRBJ2-1	NA
CASKSRQGYNSPLHF	TGTGCCAGCAAATCGAGACAGGGATATAATTCACCCCTCCACTTT	TRBD1	TRBV2	TRBJ1-6	few
CASSGGTQETQYF	TGCGCCAGCAGTGGTGGGACACAAGAGACCCAGTACTTC	NA	TRBV10-1	TRBJ2-5	NA
CASSSDKRRDQPQHF	TGTGCCAGCTCATCCGACAAACGAAGGGATCAGCCCCAGCATTTT	NA	TRBV18	TRBJ1-5	few
CASRSRDKKTQYF	TGTGCCAGCAGATCCCGGGACAAAAAGACCCAGTACTTC	NA	TRBV6-6	TRBJ2-5	NA
CSARVDSSGNTIYF	TGCAGTGCTAGGGTGGATAGCTCTGGAAACACCATATATTTT	NA	TRBV20-1	TRBJ1-3	few
CSVSSGRYNEQFF	TGCAGCGTAAGTAGCGGGAGATACAATGAGCAGTTCTTC	TRBD2	TRBV29-1	TRBJ2-1	many
CASSGGTSGHNEQFF	TGTGCCAGCAGTGGAGGGACTAGCGGTCACAATGAGCAGTTCTTC	TRBD2	TRBV2	TRBJ2-1	few
CSVGSGHQGAEAFF	TGCAGCGTTGGATCGGGGCATCAGGGCGCGGAAGCTTTCTTT	NA	TRBV29-1	TRBJ1-1	NA
CASSLQYSNQPQHF	TGTGCCAGCAGTTTACAATACAGCAATCAGCCCCAGCATTTT	NA	TRBV27	TRBJ1-5	few
CASTRAPLMNTEAFF	TGTGCCAGCACCAGGGCCCCCTTAATGAACACTGAAGCTTTCTTT	NA	TRBV6-1	TRBJ1-1	NA
CASSLDRDQPQHF	TGCGCCAGCAGCTTGGACAGGGATCAGCCCCAGCATTTT	NA	TRBV5-1	TRBJ1-5	many
CASRYIQTSGDEQYF	TGCGCCAGCAGATATATTCAGACGTCGGGGGACGAGCAGTACTTC	NA	TRBV5-1	TRBJ2-7	few
CSAPLLAPAQETQYF	TGCAGTGCACCTCTACTAGCGCCTGCGCAAGAGACCCAGTACTTC	TRBD2	TRBV20-1	TRBJ2-5	NA
CASSLAAFSYEQYF	TGCGCCAGCAGCTTGGCAGCCTTCTCCTACGAGCAGTACTTC	NA	TRBV5-1	TRBJ2-7	NA
CASSLNTGASGRQQYF	TGCGCCAGCAGCTTGAACACAGGGGCTAGCGGGAGGCAGCAGTACTTC	TRBD2	TRBV5-1	TRBJ2-7	NA
CASDGGIQETQYF	TGTGCTAGTGATGGAGGAATTCAAGAGACCCAGTACTTC	NA	TRBV12-5	TRBJ2-5	few
CASSLPWITSGRPETQYF	TGTGCCAGCAGTTTACCATGGATCACTAGCGGGAGGCCGGAGACCCAGTACTTC	TRBD2	TRBV11-2	TRBJ2-5	NA
CASSFRSTAGSTGELFF	TGTGCCTCTAGTTTCCGGTCGACAGCGGGGTCCACCGGGGAGCTGTTTTTT	TRBD2	TRBV10-3	TRBJ2-2	few
CASSLVAIDGEQFF	TGCGCCAGCAGCTTGGTGGCCATAGACGGTGAGCAGTTCTTC	NA	TRBV5-1	TRBJ2-1	few
CASSQGPGAGGNTEAFF	TGCGCCAGCAGCCAAGGGCCGGGCGCGGGCGGGAACACTGAAGCTTTCTTT	NA	TRBV4-1	TRBJ1-1	NA
CATSRAGIEQFF	TGTGCCACCAGCAGAGCAGGGATAGAGCAGTTCTTC	NA	TRBV15	TRBJ2-1	NA
CASRRGVKSGELFF	TGTGCCAGCAGGCGTGGGGTGAAGTCCGGGGAGCTGTTTTTT	NA	TRBV12-3/TRBV12-4	TRBJ2-2	few
CASSFTGGGTEAFF	TGTGCCAGCAGTTTTACAGGGGGGGGCACTGAAGCTTTCTTT	TRBD1	TRBV12-3/TRBV12-4	TRBJ1-1	few
CASSLADGPTEAFF	TGTGCCAGCAGCTTGGCCGATGGGCCCACTGAAGCTTTCTTT	NA	TRBV5-5	TRBJ1-1	NA
CASCLRTSGRASTYEQYF	TGTGCCAGCTGTCTCCGGACTAGCGGGAGGGCCTCTACCTACGAGCAGTACTTC	TRBD2	TRBV3-1	TRBJ2-7	NA
CASSPPGGLDTEAFF	TGTGCCAGCAGCCCCCCAGGGGGTTTGGACACTGAAGCTTTCTTT	TRBD1	TRBV7-9	TRBJ1-1	NA
CAISESFGGQRGYTF	TGTGCCATCAGTGAGTCATTCGGAGGACAGCGGGGCTACACCTTC	NA	TRBV10-3	TRBJ1-2	few
CSVEEGGPYTQYF	TGCAGCGTTGAAGAGGGAGGGCCCTACACCCAGTACTTC	TRBD2	TRBV29-1	TRBJ2-7	few
CASSNKTSTGTKEQYF	TGTGCCAGCAGCAACAAGACCTCGACAGGGACGAAGGAGCAGTACTTC	NA	TRBV21-1	TRBJ2-7	NA
CASSHRTEAFF	TGTGCCAGCAGCCACCGCACGGAAGCTTTCTTT	NA	TRBV14	TRBJ1-1	NA
CASSLAPNPNYEQYF	TGTGCCAGCAGCTTAGCGCCAAACCCGAACTACGAGCAGTACTTC	NA	TRBV7-2	TRBJ2-7	few
CASSRPTTISYNEQSF	TGCGCCAGCAGCCGCCCGACTACCATTTCCTACAATGAGCAGTCCTTC	NA	TRBV5-1	TRBJ2-1	NA
CSAPLSRFAYNEQFF	TGCAGTGCCCCCCTCTCGCGTTTTGCCTACAATGAGCAGTTCTTC	NA	TRBV20-1	TRBJ2-1	NA